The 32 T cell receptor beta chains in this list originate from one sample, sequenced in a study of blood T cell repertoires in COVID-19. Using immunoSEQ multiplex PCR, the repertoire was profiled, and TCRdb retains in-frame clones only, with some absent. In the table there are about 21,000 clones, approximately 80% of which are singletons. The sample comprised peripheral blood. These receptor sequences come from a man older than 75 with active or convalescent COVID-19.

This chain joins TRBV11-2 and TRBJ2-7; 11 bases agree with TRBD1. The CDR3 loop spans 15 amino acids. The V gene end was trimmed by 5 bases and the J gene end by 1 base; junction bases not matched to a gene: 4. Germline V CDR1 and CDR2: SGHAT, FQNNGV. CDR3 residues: CASSPRDRGSYEQYF. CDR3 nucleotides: TGTGCCAGCAGCCCGAGGGACAGGGGGTCCTACGAGCAGTACTTC. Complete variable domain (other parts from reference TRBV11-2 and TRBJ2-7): EAGVAQSPRYKIIEKRQSVAFWCNPISGHATLYWYQQILGQGPKLLIQFQNNGVVDDSQLPKDRFSAERLKGVDSTLKIQPAKLEDSAVYLCASSPRDRGSYEQYFGPGTRLTVT.

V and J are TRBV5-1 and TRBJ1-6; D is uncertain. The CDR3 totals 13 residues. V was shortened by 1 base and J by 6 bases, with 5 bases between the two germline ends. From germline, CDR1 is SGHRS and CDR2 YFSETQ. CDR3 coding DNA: TGCGCCAGCAGCTTGAGCACTAATTCACCCCTCCACTTT. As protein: CASSLSTNSPLHF.

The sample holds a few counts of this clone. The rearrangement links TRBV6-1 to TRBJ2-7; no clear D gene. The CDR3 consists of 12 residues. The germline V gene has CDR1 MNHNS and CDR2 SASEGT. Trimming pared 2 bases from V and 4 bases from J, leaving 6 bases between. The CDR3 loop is CASSERPYEQYF. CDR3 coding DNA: TGTGCCAGCAGTGAACGTCCGTACGAGCAGTACTTC.

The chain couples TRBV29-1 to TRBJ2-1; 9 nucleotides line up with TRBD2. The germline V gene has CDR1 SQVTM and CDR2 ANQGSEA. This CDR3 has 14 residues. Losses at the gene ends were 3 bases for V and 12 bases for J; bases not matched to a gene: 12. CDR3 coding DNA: TGCAGCGTTGATAAGCGGGAGGCCGATTCTGCGCAGTTCTTC. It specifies CSVDKREADSAQFF.

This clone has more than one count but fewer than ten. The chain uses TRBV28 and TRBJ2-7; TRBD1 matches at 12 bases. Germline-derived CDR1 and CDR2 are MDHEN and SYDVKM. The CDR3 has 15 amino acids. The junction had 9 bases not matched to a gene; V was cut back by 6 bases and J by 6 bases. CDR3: CASRTFGTGGLEQYF. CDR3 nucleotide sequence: TGTGCCAGCAGAACCTTCGGGACAGGGGGCCTCGAGCAGTACTTC. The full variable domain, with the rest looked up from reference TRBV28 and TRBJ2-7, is DVKVTQSSRYLVKRTGEKVFLECVQDMDHENMFWYRQDPGLGLRLIYFSYDVKMKEKGDIPEGYSVSREKKERFSLILESASTNQTSMYLCASRTFGTGGLEQYFGPGTRLTVT.

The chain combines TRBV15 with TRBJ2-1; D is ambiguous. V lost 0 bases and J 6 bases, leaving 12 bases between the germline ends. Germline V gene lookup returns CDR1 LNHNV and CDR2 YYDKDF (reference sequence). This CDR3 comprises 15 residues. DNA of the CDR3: TGTGCCACCAGCAGAGATCTCAACACATTCAATGAGCAGTTCTTC. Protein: CATSRDLNTFNEQFF.

The CDR3 DNA follows: TGTGCTAGCCTCGGCTGGCAGGGGGAGACCCAGTACTTC. It codes for CASLGWQGETQYF. The genes are TRBV12-5 and TRBJ2-5; tentatively, D is TRBD1 (6 bases). Per germline, CDR1 LGHNT and CDR2 FRNRAP. Trimming took 9 bases from V and 5 from J, leaving 16 bases between them. There are 13 residues in the CDR3.

The CDR3 protein is CASSAGQNTGELFF. In DNA, the CDR3 is TGCGCCAGCAGCGCCGGACAGAACACCGGGGAGCTGTTTTTT. The chain carries TRBV5-1 and TRBJ2-2; TRBD1 might be the D (5 bases). CDR3 length: 14 residues. Germline values: CDR1 SGHRS, CDR2 YFSETQ. V was pared by 4 bases and J by 1 base, with 8 bases between.

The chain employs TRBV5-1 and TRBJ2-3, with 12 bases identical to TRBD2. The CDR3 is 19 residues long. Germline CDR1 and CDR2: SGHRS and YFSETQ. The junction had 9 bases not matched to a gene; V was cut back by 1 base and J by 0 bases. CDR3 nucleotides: TGCGCCAGCAGCTTGTGGGGGACTAGCGGGTCGACTAGCACAGATACGCAGTATTTT. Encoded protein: CASSLWGTSGSTSTDTQYF.

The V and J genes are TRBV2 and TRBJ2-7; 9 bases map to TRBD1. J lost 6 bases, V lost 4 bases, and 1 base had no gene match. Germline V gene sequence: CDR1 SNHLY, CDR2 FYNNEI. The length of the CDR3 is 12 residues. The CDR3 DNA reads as TGTGCCAGCAGTGGGACAGGGGTCGAGCAGTACTTC. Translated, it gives CASSGTGVEQYF.

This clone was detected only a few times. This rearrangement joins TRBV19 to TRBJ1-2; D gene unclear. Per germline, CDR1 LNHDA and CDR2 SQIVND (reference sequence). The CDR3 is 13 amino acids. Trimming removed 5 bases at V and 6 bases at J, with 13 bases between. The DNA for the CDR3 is TGTGCCAGTAGTTTTCCCCTACGGGATGGCTACACCTTC. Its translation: CASSFPLRDGYTF.

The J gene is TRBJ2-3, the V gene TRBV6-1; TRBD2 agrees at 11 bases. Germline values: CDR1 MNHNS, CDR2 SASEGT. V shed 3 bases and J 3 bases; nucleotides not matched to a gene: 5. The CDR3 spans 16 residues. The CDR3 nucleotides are TGTGCCAGCAGTGACAAGCTAGCGGGAGGTACAGATACGCAGTATTTT. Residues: CASSDKLAGGTDTQYF.

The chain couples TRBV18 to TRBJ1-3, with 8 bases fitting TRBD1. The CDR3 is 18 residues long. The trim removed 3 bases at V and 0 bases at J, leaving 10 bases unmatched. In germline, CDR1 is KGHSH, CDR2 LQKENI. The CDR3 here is CASSPSIGTGYSGNTIYF. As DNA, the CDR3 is TGTGCCAGCTCACCCTCAATCGGGACAGGCTACTCTGGAAACACCATATATTTT.

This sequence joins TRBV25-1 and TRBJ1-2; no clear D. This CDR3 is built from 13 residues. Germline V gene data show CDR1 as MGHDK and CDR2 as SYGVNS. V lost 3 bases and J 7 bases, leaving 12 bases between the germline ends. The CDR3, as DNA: TGTGCCAGCAGTGAGAGGGTCCTGGGTGGCTACACCTTC. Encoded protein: CASSERVLGGYTF.

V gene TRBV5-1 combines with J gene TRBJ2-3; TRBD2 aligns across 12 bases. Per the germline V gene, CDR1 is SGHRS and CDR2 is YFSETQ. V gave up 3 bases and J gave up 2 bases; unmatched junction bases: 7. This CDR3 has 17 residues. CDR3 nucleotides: TGCGCCAGCAGCTCGAGCGGACTAGCGGGAACCACAGATACGCAGTATTTT. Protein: CASSSSGLAGTTDTQYF.

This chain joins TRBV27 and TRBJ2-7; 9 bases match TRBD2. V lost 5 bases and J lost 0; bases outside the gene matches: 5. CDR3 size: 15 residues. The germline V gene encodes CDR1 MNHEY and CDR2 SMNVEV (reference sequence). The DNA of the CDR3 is TGTGCCAGCAGTGCGGGCGGGGGGGGCTCCTACGAGCAGTACTTC. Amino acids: CASSAGGGGSYEQYF.

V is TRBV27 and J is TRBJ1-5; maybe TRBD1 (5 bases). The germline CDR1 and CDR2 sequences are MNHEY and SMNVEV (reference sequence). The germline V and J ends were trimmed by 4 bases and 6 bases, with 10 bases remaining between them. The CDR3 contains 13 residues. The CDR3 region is CASSSLGGQPQHF. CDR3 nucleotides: TGTGCCAGCAGTTCCCTGGGGGGTCAGCCCCAGCATTTT.

The CDR3 sequence: CASSISWTGEQPQHF. For the CDR3, the DNA is TGTGCCAGTAGTATATCATGGACAGGGGAGCAGCCCCAGCATTTT. J is TRBJ1-5 and V is TRBV19, with 9 bases matching TRBD1. V lost 2 bases, J lost 7 bases, and 6 bases stayed unmatched. CDR3 length: 15 amino acids. Germline-derived CDR1 and CDR2 are LNHDA and SQIVND (reference sequence).

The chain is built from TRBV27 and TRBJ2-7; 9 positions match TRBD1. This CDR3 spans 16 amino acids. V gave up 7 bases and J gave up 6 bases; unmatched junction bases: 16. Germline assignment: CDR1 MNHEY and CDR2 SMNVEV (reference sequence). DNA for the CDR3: TGTGCCAGCACCCTACCCTCGGGACAGGGAGGAGGCGAGCAGTACTTC. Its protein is CASTLPSGQGGGEQYF.

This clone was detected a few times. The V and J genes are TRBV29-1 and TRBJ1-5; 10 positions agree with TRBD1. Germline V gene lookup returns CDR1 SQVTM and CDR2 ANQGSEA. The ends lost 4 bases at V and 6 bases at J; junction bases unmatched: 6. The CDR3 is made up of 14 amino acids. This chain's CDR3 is CSVVVTGGSQPQHF. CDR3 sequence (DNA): TGCAGCGTTGTTGTGACAGGGGGCTCTCAGCCCCAGCATTTT.

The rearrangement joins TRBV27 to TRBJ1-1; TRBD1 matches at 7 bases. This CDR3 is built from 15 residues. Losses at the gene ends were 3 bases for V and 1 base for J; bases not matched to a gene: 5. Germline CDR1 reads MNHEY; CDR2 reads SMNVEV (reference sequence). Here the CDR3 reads CASSFRSGGNTEAFF. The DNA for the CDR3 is TGTGCCAGCAGTTTTCGGTCAGGGGGGAACACTGAAGCTTTCTTT.

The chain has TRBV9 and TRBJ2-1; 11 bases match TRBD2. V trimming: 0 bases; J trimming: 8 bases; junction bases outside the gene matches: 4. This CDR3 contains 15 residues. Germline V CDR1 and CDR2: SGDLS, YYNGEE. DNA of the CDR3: TGTGCCAGCAGCGTAGCGACTAGCGGGATTGATGAGCAGTTCTTC. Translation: CASSVATSGIDEQFF. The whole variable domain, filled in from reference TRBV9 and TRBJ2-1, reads DSGVTQTPKHLITATGQRVTLRCSPRSGDLSVYWYQQSLDQGLQFLIQYYNGEERAKGNILERFSAQQFPDLHSELNLSSLELGDSALYFCASSVATSGIDEQFFGPGTRLTVL.

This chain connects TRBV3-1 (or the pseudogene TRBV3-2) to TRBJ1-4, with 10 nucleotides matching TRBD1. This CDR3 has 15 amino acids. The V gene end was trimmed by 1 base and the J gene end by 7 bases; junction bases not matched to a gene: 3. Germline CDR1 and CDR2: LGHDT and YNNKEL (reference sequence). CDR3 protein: CASSQVDRGREKLFF. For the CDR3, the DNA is TGTGCCAGCAGCCAAGTAGACAGGGGGCGTGAAAAACTGTTTTTT.

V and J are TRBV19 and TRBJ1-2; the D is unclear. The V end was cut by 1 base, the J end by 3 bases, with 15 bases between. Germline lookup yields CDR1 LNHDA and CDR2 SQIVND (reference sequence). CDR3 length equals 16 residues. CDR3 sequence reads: CASSIAFAGRDYGYTF. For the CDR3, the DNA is TGTGCCAGTAGTATAGCTTTCGCGGGGAGGGACTATGGCTACACCTTC.

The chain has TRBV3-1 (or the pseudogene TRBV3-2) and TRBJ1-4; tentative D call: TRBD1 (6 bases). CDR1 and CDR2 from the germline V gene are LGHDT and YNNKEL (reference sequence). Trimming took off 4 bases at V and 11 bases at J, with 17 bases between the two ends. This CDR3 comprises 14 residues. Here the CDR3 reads CASSPDRQLAKLFF. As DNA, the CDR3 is TGTGCCAGCAGCCCCGACAGGCAGCTTGCGAAACTGTTTTTT.

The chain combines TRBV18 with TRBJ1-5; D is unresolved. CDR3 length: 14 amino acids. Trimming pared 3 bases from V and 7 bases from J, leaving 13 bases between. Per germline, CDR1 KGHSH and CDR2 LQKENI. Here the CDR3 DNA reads TGTGCCAGCTCACCTTTAGCCTCTGAACAGCCCCAGCATTTT. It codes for CASSPLASEQPQHF.

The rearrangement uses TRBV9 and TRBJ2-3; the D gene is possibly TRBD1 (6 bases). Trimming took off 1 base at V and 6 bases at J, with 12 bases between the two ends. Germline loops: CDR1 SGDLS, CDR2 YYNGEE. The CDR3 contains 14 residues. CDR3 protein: CASSVKQGGDTQYF. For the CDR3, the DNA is TGTGCCAGCAGCGTAAAACAGGGCGGGGATACGCAGTATTTT. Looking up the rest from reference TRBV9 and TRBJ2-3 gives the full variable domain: DSGVTQTPKHLITATGQRVTLRCSPRSGDLSVYWYQQSLDQGLQFLIQYYNGEERAKGNILERFSAQQFPDLHSELNLSSLELGDSALYFCASSVKQGGDTQYFGPGTRLTVL.

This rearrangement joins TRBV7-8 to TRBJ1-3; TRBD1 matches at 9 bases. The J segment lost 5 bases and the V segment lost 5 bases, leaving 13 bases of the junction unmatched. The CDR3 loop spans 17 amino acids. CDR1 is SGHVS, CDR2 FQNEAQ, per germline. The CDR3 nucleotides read TGTGCCAGCAGCCCGGTTGCCGGGACAGGGAAGAGAAACACCATATATTTT. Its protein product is CASSPVAGTGKRNTIYF.

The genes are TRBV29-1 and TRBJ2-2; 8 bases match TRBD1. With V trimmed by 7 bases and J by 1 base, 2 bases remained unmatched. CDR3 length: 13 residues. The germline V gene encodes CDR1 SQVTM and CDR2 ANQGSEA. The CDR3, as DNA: TGCAGCGCCGACAGGGGGAACACCGGGGAGCTGTTTTTT. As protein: CSADRGNTGELFF.

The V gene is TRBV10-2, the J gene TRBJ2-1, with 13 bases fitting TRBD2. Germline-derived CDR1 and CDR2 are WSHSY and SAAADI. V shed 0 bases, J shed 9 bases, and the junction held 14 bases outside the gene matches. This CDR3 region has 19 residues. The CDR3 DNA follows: TGCGCCAGCAGTGAGTCGATACTCCGGACTAGCGGGAGAAGACGTGAGCAGTTCTTC. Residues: CASSESILRTSGRRREQFF.

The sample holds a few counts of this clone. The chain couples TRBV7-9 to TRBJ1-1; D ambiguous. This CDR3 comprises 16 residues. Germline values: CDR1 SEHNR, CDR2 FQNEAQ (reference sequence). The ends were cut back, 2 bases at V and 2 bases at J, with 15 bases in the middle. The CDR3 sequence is CASSLNPGIGNTEAFF. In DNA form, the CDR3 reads TGTGCCAGCAGCTTAAATCCGGGGATCGGAAACACTGAAGCTTTCTTT.

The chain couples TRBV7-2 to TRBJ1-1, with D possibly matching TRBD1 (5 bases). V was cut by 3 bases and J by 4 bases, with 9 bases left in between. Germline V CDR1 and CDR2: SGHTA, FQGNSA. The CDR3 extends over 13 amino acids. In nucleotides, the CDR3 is TGTGCCAGCAGCTTTGGGGGGGGCACTGAAGCTTTCTTT. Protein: CASSFGGGTEAFF.